Shown below are 5 T cell receptor beta chains from a single sample sequenced in a study of T cell clonotyping in hematopoietic cell transplantation. Libraries were prepared by immunoSEQ multiplex PCR; TCRdb keeps only in-frame clonotypes and omits some of them. The top ten clones hold roughly 14% of a sample with approximately 20,000 clones, 65% to 80% of them seen once. Sample: peripheral blood mononuclear cells. Source of these receptors: a man aged 55 to 70 in good health. Some clones in this sample may be carry-over from other donors' samples.

This clone was detected only once. V gene TRBV5-1 combines with J gene TRBJ2-2, with D perhaps given as TRBD1 or TRBD2 (5 bases each). The CDR3 totals 14 residues. CDR1 is SGHRS, CDR2 YFSETQ, per germline. V lost 3 bases and J lost 4, with 10 bases in between. The CDR3, as DNA: TGCGCCAGCAGCTCCACTAGGGGCACCGGGGAGCTGTTTTTT. Protein product: CASSSTRGTGELFF.

J is TRBJ1-4 and V is TRBV25-1; 8 nucleotides agree with TRBD1. V dropped 4 bases and J dropped 8; count of bases not matched to a gene: 6. The CDR3 contains 14 residues. CDR1 and CDR2 (germline): MGHDK, SYGVNS. The CDR3 sequence: CASSAQGAEEKLFF. For the CDR3, the DNA is TGTGCCAGCAGTGCCCAGGGGGCCGAGGAAAAACTGTTTTTT. Supplemented by reference TRBV25-1 and TRBJ1-4, the full variable domain reads EADIYQTPRYLVIGTGKKITLECSQTMGHDKMYWYQQDPGMELHLIHYSYGVNSTEKGDLSSESTVSRIRTEHFPLTLESARPSHTSQYLCASSAQGAEEKLFFGSGTQLSVL.

The V and J genes are TRBV5-1 and TRBJ2-3, with TRBD2 as a possible D gene (6 bases). Trimming took off 2 bases at V and 0 bases at J, with 16 bases between the two ends. Germline-derived CDR1 and CDR2 are SGHRS and YFSETQ. This CDR3 contains 17 residues. For the CDR3, the DNA is TGCGCCAGCAGCTTCATCCGGAGGGCCATAAGCACAGATACGCAGTATTTT. Translating it yields CASSFIRRAISTDTQYF.

The count of this clone is one. The chain employs TRBV30 and TRBJ1-2, with D unclear. Germline loops: CDR1 GTSNPN, CDR2 SVGIG (reference sequence). The V gene lost 8 bases and the J gene lost 4 bases, with 14 bases spanning the gap. The CDR3 has 12 amino acids. In nucleotides, the CDR3 is TGTGCCCGGTGGTCCCGAATCTATGGCTACACCTTC. This gives the protein CARWSRIYGYTF.

The chain uses TRBV7-6 and TRBJ1-4; 11 bases fit TRBD1. Germline V gene data show CDR1 as SGHVS and CDR2 as FNYEAQ. With 4 bases clipped from V and 6 bases from J, the junction kept 4 bases outside the gene matches. The CDR3 is made up of 15 amino acids. In nucleotides, the CDR3 is TGTGCCAGCAGCTCCGGACAGGGGGCTGATGAAAAACTGTTTTTT. Encoded protein: CASSSGQGADEKLFF.